The next 18 T cell receptor beta chains were all read from a single sample in a study of T-cell reconstitution after alpha-beta-depleted transplantation in children. Preparation of the TCRbeta library used unique molecular identifiers. Using its own MiXCR run on the PCR reads, TCRdb lists one record per CDR3 protein. The table has fewer than 1 million distinct CDR3 sequences, about 16% seen once. Sequences were derived from PBMCs, mostly from graft donor cells, sampled 360 days after TCRalphabeta/CD19-depleted stem cell transplant. The receptors were gathered from a male patient between 10 and 17 years old who had a stem cell transplant for acute lymphoblastic leukemia, so the T cells may come from the graft donor.

The sample holds a few counts of this clonotype. Written as DNA, the CDR3 is TGTGCCAGCAGCTTTCGTTTCCCGGGATTACAATTTATCCCAACTAATGAAAAACTGTTTTTT. It translates to CASSFRFPGLQFIPTNEKLFF. This chain joins TRBV11-3 and TRBJ1-4; D remains unclear. V was cut by 3 bases and J by 0 bases, with 26 bases left in between. The V gene's germline CDR1 is SGHNT and CDR2 YENEEA. The CDR3 is 21 residues long.

The chain has TRBV4-2 and TRBJ1-1; TRBD1 matches 7 bases. The germline V gene has CDR1 LGHNA and CDR2 YNFKEQ. V lost 4 bases to trimming and J lost 10 bases; unmatched junction nucleotides: 6. The CDR3 covers 12 residues. The CDR3 loop is CASSPQQGRAFF. Here the CDR3 DNA reads TGTGCCAGCAGCCCGCAACAGGGGAGAGCTTTCTTT.

This chain links TRBV6-5 with TRBJ2-7, with 12 bases aligning to TRBD2. CDR3 size: 16 residues. The trim removed 4 bases at V and 3 bases at J, leaving 7 bases unmatched. Germline V gene lookup returns CDR1 MNHEY and CDR2 SVGAGI. In DNA, the CDR3 is TGTGCCAGCAGTTTGCTAGCGGGAGGGTTCAACTACGAGCAGTACTTC. This translates into CASSLLAGGFNYEQYF.

The chain has TRBV11-1 and TRBJ2-5; TRBD2 agrees at 8 bases. Germline values: CDR1 SGHAT, CDR2 FQDESV (reference sequence). This CDR3 is 19 amino acids long. V lost 7 bases and J lost 5; bases outside the gene matches: 24. CDR3 amino acids: CASTRWLAGGIGSKETQYF. In DNA, the CDR3 is TGTGCCAGCACCCGGTGGCTAGCGGGCGGGATAGGCTCTAAGGAGACCCAGTACTTC.

This clonotype was recorded a few times. V is TRBV5-1 and J is TRBJ1-6, with D perhaps TRBD1 (6 bases). CDR1 SGHRS and CDR2 YFSETQ come from the germline V gene. Trimming took 0 bases from V and 8 from J, leaving 9 bases between them. There are 14 residues in the CDR3. The CDR3 DNA reads as TGCGCCAGCAGCTTGGGACAGGCATATTCACCCCTCCACTTT. As protein: CASSLGQAYSPLHF.

The CDR3 DNA follows: TGCGCCAGCAGTCACGGTCCTCCTGATGGTCAAGAGACCCAGTACTTC. As protein: CASSHGPPDGQETQYF. The V call is TRBV5-1, the J call TRBJ2-5; D uncertain. Per germline, CDR1 SGHRS and CDR2 YFSETQ. The CDR3 totals 16 residues. Trimming took off 5 bases at V and 2 bases at J, with 19 bases between the two ends.

The chain is built from TRBV5-1 and TRBJ2-5, with TRBD2 matching 12 bases. Germline V lookup: CDR1 SGHRS, CDR2 YFSETQ. There are 17 residues in the CDR3. V lost 4 bases to trimming and J lost 2 bases; unmatched junction nucleotides: 9. CDR3 loop: CASSIHGTSGFQETQYF. The CDR3 DNA sequence: TGCGCCAGCAGCATACACGGGACTAGCGGGTTTCAAGAGACCCAGTACTTC.

This clonotype was seen more than once but under ten times. This chain connects TRBV5-4 to TRBJ2-7; no clear D gene. Germline V gene data show CDR1 as SGHNT and CDR2 as YYREEE (reference sequence). V lost 2 bases to trimming and J lost 5 bases, with 11 bases between them. The CDR3 extends over 13 amino acids. The chain's CDR3 is CASSFLSANEQYF. The CDR3 nucleotides read TGTGCCAGCAGCTTCCTTTCTGCGAACGAGCAGTACTTC. The full variable domain, in which reference TRBV5-4 and TRBJ2-7 provide the parts outside the CDR3, is ETGVTQSPTHLIKTRGQQVTLRCSSQSGHNTVSWYQQALGQGPQFIFQYYREEENGRGNFPPRFSGLQFPNYSSELNVNALELDDSALYLCASSFLSANEQYFGPGTRLTVT.

This clonotype was seen repeatedly, ten times or more. The chain has TRBV5-1 and TRBJ2-1; the match to TRBD2 covers 7 bases. With 0 bases clipped from V and 4 bases from J, the junction kept 1 base outside the gene matches. Germline loops: CDR1 SGHRS, CDR2 YFSETQ. This CDR3 is built from 14 residues. Here the CDR3 reads CASSLERDYNEQFF. In nucleotides, the CDR3 is TGCGCCAGCAGCTTGGAGCGGGATTACAATGAGCAGTTCTTC.

V is TRBV18 and J is TRBJ2-7, with D tentatively TRBD1 (5 bases). From germline, CDR1 is KGHSH and CDR2 LQKENI. Trimming took 0 bases from V and 9 from J, leaving 9 bases between them. This CDR3 is built from 12 residues. CDR3: CASSPPAGWQYF. DNA of the CDR3: TGTGCCAGCTCACCACCGGCAGGGTGGCAGTACTTC. Variable domain in full (rest from reference TRBV18 and TRBJ2-7): NAGVMQNPRHLVRRRGQEARLRCSPMKGHSHVYWYRQLPEEGLKFMVYLQKENIIDESGMPKERFSAEFPKEGPSILRIQQVVRGDSAAYFCASSPPAGWQYFGPGTRLTVT.

A few counts support this clonotype. V usage is TRBV28 and J usage is TRBJ2-6; 8 bases are a match to TRBD1. CDR3 size: 15 residues. Germline values: CDR1 MDHEN, CDR2 SYDVKM. The trim removed 6 bases at V and 0 bases at J, leaving 1 base unmatched. This CDR3 reads CASRDRDSGANVLTF. The CDR3 coding sequence is TGTGCCAGCAGGGACAGGGACTCTGGGGCCAACGTCCTGACTTTC.

This clonotype has just a few counts. This chain uses TRBV3-1 with TRBJ2-3; no firm D call. Germline V gene data show CDR1 as LGHDT and CDR2 as YNNKEL (reference sequence). The CDR3 is 15 residues long. V gave up 2 bases and J gave up 0 bases, with 9 bases separating them. In DNA form, the CDR3 reads TGTGCCAGCAGCCAACGACCCGCTAGCACAGATACGCAGTATTTT. This sequence encodes CASSQRPASTDTQYF.

This rearrangement joins TRBV28 to TRBJ2-3; D is ambiguous. The CDR3 is 12 amino acids. CDR1 is MDHEN and CDR2 is SYDVKM in the germline V gene. Trimming took off 7 bases at V and 6 bases at J, with 11 bases between the two ends. CDR3 bases: TGTGCCAGCAAACCCTCTGGGGATACGCAGTATTTT. Translation gives CASKPSGDTQYF.

This chain joins TRBV27 and TRBJ2-3, with TRBD2 matching 8 bases. With 8 bases clipped from V and 2 bases from J, the junction kept 12 bases outside the gene matches. The CDR3 sequence is 16 residues long. The germline V gene has CDR1 MNHEY and CDR2 SMNVEV (reference sequence). This CDR3 is CASGLFGRDFTDTQYF. The CDR3 DNA is TGTGCCAGCGGTCTATTCGGGAGGGACTTCACAGATACGCAGTATTTT.

The chain links TRBV4-1 to TRBJ2-1, with D perhaps TRBD1 or TRBD2 (5 bases each). The CDR3 runs to 16 residues. From germline, CDR1 is MGHRA and CDR2 YSYEKL. Trimming removed 4 bases at V and 7 bases at J, with 20 bases between. The CDR3 spells CASSLLKGSTGNEQFF. CDR3 in DNA: TGCGCCAGCAGCCTCCTTAAGGGGTCCACGGGGAATGAGCAGTTCTTC.

The table lists this clonotype with a count of one. This chain links TRBV6-1 with TRBJ2-5; the D gene is possibly TRBD2 (5 bases). The CDR3 extends over 16 amino acids. The V gene's germline CDR1 is MNHNS and CDR2 SASEGT. The ends were cut back, 3 bases at V and 1 base at J, with 15 bases in the middle. The CDR3 region is CASSEPLGAPQETQYF. The CDR3 DNA reads TGTGCCAGCAGTGAGCCTCTGGGAGCGCCCCAAGAGACCCAGTACTTC.

The chain employs TRBV9 and TRBJ2-1, with 7 bases lining up with TRBD1. Germline-derived CDR1 and CDR2 are SGDLS and YYNGEE. V shed 1 base, J shed 0 bases, and the junction held 4 bases outside the gene matches. CDR3 length equals 16 residues. The CDR3 DNA sequence: TGTGCCAGCAGCGTACAGGGACAGCACTCCTACAATGAGCAGTTCTTC. Translating gives CASSVQGQHSYNEQFF.

This clonotype occurred a few times. The chain couples TRBV10-2 to TRBJ2-7; D remains unclear. CDR3 size: 14 residues. Germline CDR1 reads WSHSY; CDR2 reads SAAADI. V shed 7 bases and J shed 0 bases, with 13 bases lying between them. The CDR3 is CASKWNLGSYEQYF. The DNA for the CDR3 is TGCGCCAGCAAGTGGAACCTGGGCTCCTACGAGCAGTACTTC.